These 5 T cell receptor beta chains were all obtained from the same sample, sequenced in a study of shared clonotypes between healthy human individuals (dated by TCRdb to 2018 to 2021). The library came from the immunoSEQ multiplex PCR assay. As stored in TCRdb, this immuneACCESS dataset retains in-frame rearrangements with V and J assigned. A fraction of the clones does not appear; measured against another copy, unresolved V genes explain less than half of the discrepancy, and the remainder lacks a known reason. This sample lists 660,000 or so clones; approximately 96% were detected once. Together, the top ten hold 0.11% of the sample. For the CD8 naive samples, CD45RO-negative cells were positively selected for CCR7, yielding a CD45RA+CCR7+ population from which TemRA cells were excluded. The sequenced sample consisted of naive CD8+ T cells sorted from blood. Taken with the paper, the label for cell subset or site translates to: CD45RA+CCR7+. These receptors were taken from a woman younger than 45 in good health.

CDR3 sequence: CASSYSTGGVGETQYF. The CDR3 region has the DNA TGTGCCAGCAGTTACTCCACAGGGGGCGTCGGGGAGACCCAGTACTTC. The chain couples TRBV6-6 to TRBJ2-5; 9 nucleotides line up with TRBD1. V gave up 0 bases and J gave up 5 bases; unmatched junction bases: 7. CDR3 size: 16 residues. The germline V gene encodes CDR1 MNHNY and CDR2 SVGAGI (reference sequence).

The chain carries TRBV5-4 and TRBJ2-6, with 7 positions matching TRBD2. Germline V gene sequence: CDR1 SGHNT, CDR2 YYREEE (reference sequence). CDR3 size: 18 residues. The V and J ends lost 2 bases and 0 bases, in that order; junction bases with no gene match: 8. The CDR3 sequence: CASSFTLADSSGANVLTF. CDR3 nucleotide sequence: TGTGCCAGCAGCTTCACCCTAGCGGATAGCTCTGGGGCCAACGTCCTGACTTTC.

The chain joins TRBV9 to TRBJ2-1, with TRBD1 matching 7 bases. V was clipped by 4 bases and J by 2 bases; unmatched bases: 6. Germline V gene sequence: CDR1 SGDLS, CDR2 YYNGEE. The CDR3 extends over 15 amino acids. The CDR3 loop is CASSSGQEAYNEQFF. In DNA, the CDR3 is TGTGCCAGCAGCTCCGGACAGGAAGCCTACAATGAGCAGTTCTTC.

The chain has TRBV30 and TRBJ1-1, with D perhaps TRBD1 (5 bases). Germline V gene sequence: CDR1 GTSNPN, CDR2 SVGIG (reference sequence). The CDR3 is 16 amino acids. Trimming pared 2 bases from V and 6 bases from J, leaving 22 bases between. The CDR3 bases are TGTGCCTGGAGTTCGAAGAGGGGCGTTTCGAGGGCTGAAGCTTTCTTT. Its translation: CAWSSKRGVSRAEAFF.

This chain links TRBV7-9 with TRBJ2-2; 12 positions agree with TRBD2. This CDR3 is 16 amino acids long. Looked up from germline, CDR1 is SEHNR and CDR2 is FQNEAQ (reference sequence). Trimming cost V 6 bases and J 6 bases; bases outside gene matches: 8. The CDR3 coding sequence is TGTGCCAGCAGATTTTCTAGCGGGAGGGCCGCCGGGGAGCTGTTTTTT. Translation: CASRFSSGRAAGELFF.